This TCR beta chain was found in a study of blood T cells in healthy people across ages. Looking at the study overall: Through template switching, about one barcoded beta molecule was captured per two T cells, as measured in model experiments.

This CDR3 spans 17 amino acids. This clonotype was observed a handful of times. Primed by a sample-barcoded 5' primer and a J-beta primer mix, a second PCR proceeded for 7 to 11 cycles. Individual samples furnished no less than 2.5 million CDR3-containing paired-end reads apiece. MiXCR was run by TCRdb on the 5' RACE reads, yielding one entry per CDR3 protein. The sample shows over a million distinct CDR3 sequences, approximately 26% of them seen only once. Total RNA was isolated from each sample in quantities of at least 5.5 micrograms. These sequences were also reported in another study, on T cells of mothers and their children. This second study says: A few healthy Caucasian mothers gave samples, and so did their six children.

This TCR derives from a girl aged 2-10 years in good health. What was sequenced was blood. The gene calls are TRBV12-3 or TRBV12-4 and TRBJ2-1; the match to TRBD2 covers 7 bases. The end of the DNA aligns better with TRBJ2-7, so the J call may be wrong. The CDR3 loop is CASSFGKCGRDDYEQYF. The DNA for the CDR3 is TGTGCCAGCAGTTTTGGAAAGTGTGGGAGGGACGATTACGAGCAGTACTTC.